These 15 T cell receptor beta chains came from one sample sequenced in a study of metastatic and nonmetastatic thyroid tumors. There were no patients who had received any treatment before thyroid surgery. TCRdb reanalyzed the PCR reads with MiXCR. The data show 30,000 or so clones, 7.4% seen once. Sequenced material: blood. These receptors were obtained from a female donor with papillary thyroid cancer or a benign thyroid nodule (not recorded which). Some clones in this sample may be carry-over from other donors' samples.

This clone was observed many times. The chain is built from TRBV18 and TRBJ2-7, with 7 positions matching TRBD2. Germline V gene sequence: CDR1 KGHSH, CDR2 LQKENI. CDR3 length equals 13 residues. Trimming at V came to 2 bases and at J to 6 bases, leaving 4 bases not matched to a gene. DNA of the CDR3: TGTGCCAGCTCACCAGGGAGGGGCGGCGAGCAGTACTTC. Amino acids: CASSPGRGGEQYF.

There are many counts of this clone. The rearrangement joins TRBV9 to TRBJ2-1; weak D call: TRBD2 (6 bases). The V end was cut by 2 bases, the J end by 4 bases, with 13 bases between. Germline CDR1 is SGDLS and CDR2 is YYNGEE. CDR3 length: 15 residues. The CDR3 loop is CASSVSGLGYNEQFF. CDR3 DNA: TGTGCCAGCAGCGTTAGCGGTCTAGGATACAATGAGCAGTTCTTC.

This clone was picked up many times. The V call is TRBV18, the J call TRBJ2-3; 8 positions agree with TRBD2. The CDR3 length is 16 residues. The junction had 3 bases not matched to a gene; V was cut back by 1 base and J by 0 bases. The V gene's germline CDR1 is KGHSH and CDR2 LQKENI. CDR3 region: CASSPLAGRSTDTQYF. The CDR3 nucleotides read TGTGCCAGCTCACCACTAGCGGGGAGAAGCACAGATACGCAGTATTTT.

This clone was observed at least ten times. The chain uses TRBV12-3 or TRBV12-4 and TRBJ2-5; 7 nucleotides align to TRBD2. The CDR3 has 14 residues. The J segment lost 3 bases and the V segment lost 3 bases, leaving 4 bases of the junction unmatched. The CDR3 DNA sequence: TGTGCCAGCAGTTTTCGAGCGGGGAAAGAGACCCAGTACTTC. It translates to CASSFRAGKETQYF.

Details on this clone: It may be a read error: a sequence one base away is much more abundant. The chain uses TRBV6-1 and TRBJ2-3; 8 bases are a match to TRBD1. Germline trimming cut 6 bases from V and 9 bases from J; bases unmatched to any gene: 8. The CDR3 has 13 residues. The V gene's germline CDR1 is MNHNS and CDR2 SASEGT. Here the CDR3 DNA reads TGTGCCAGCAGGTCGACAGGGGTTTGCACGCAGTATTTT. Protein product: CASRSTGVCTQYF.

This clone has a count of ten or more. This chain uses TRBV20-1 with TRBJ2-7, with TRBD2 matching over 10 bases. CDR3 length: 13 residues. V trimming: 5 bases; J trimming: 3 bases; junction bases outside the gene matches: 4. The germline V gene has CDR1 DFQATT and CDR2 SNEGSKA (reference sequence). The CDR3 bases are TGCAGTGCTCCCATAGCGGGGGGCTACGAGCAGTACTTC. Protein product: CSAPIAGGYEQYF.

This clone was observed at least ten times. The sample contains more than one DNA sequence encoding this CDR3. J is TRBJ2-5 and V is TRBV5-1; D is uncertain. This CDR3 region has 15 residues. V was trimmed by 0 bases and J by 0 bases, leaving 9 bases between them. Germline V gene data show CDR1 as SGHRS and CDR2 as YFSETQ. CDR3 in amino acids: CASSLADNDQETQYF. CDR3 DNA: TGCGCCAGCAGCTTGGCCGATAACGACCAAGAGACCCAGTACTTC. Combining the CDR3 with reference TRBV5-1 and TRBJ2-5 gives the whole variable domain KAGVTQTPRYLIKTRGQQVTLSCSPISGHRSVSWYQQTPGQGLQFLFEYFSETQRNKGNFPGRFSGRQFSNSRSEMNVSTLELGDSALYLCASSLADNDQETQYFGPGTRLLVL.

Turning to this clone: A much larger clone differs from this one at a single base, so this may be a read error. This CDR3 is also generated by other DNA sequences in the sample. V and J are TRBV7-6 and TRBJ1-1; D is undetermined. This CDR3 has 13 amino acids. Germline CDR1 and CDR2: SGHVS and FNYEAQ. The ends were cut back, 9 bases at V and 2 bases at J, with 13 bases in the middle. CDR3 region: CASSTDLNTEAFF. The CDR3 region has the DNA TGTGCCAGTAGTACAGACTTAAACACTGAAGCTTTCTTT.

This clone appeared many times. The rearrangement uses TRBV11-3 and TRBJ2-1; TRBD2 might be the D (5 bases). V shed 3 bases and J shed 1 base, with 10 bases lying between them. Germline assignment: CDR1 SGHNT and CDR2 YENEEA. There are 15 residues in the CDR3. This chain's CDR3 is CASSFRAESYNEQFF. The CDR3 DNA reads as TGTGCCAGCAGCTTCAGAGCGGAGTCCTACAATGAGCAGTTCTTC.

This clone came up many times. V and J are TRBV4-3 and TRBJ2-2, with 7 bases matching TRBD1. J lost 2 bases, V lost 1 base, and 4 bases had no gene match. The CDR3 consists of 16 residues. CDR1 and CDR2 from the germline V gene are LGHNA and YSLEER. The CDR3 spells CASSQARGQNTGELFF. As DNA, the CDR3 is TGCGCCAGCAGCCAAGCTAGGGGGCAAAACACCGGGGAGCTGTTTTTT.

This clone was seen many times. The chain has TRBV18 and TRBJ1-1, with D tentatively TRBD1 (5 bases). The germline V gene encodes CDR1 KGHSH and CDR2 LQKENI. The CDR3 is 11 residues long. V was shortened by 8 bases and J by 7 bases, with 11 bases between the two germline ends. CDR3 protein: CASRGGDEAFF. The DNA of the CDR3 is TGTGCCAGCCGGGGAGGGGATGAAGCTTTCTTT.

At least ten counts were recorded for this clone. CDR3 sequence: CATSTSTGGDTQYF. The CDR3 nucleotides are TGTGCCACCAGCACTTCCACGGGGGGAGATACGCAGTATTTT. The rearrangement joins TRBV15 to TRBJ2-3; 7 bases fit TRBD2. Germline lookup yields CDR1 LNHNV and CDR2 YYDKDF (reference sequence). The V segment lost 4 bases and the J segment 5 bases; nucleotides outside the gene matches: 6. The CDR3 spans 14 residues.

This clone was counted many times. This chain uses TRBV5-1 with TRBJ2-2; the D gene is possibly TRBD2 (6 bases). With 0 bases removed from V and 7 bases from J, the gap between germline ends came to 13 bases. CDR1 is SGHRS and CDR2 is YFSETQ in the germline V gene. This CDR3 comprises 15 residues. CDR3 protein: CASSLGGSRGGELFF. DNA for the CDR3: TGCGCCAGCAGCTTGGGGGGATCGCGGGGCGGGGAGCTGTTTTTT.

This clone was detected ten times or more. The gene calls are TRBV20-1 and TRBJ2-1; D ambiguous. There are 14 residues in the CDR3. Trimming shortened V by 3 bases and J by 5 bases, and 14 bases separated the two germline ends. Germline V gene lookup returns CDR1 DFQATT and CDR2 SNEGSKA (reference sequence). The CDR3 DNA sequence: TGCAGTGCTAGCAAGCGATTGGGCCACAATGAGCAGTTCTTC. It is translated as CSASKRLGHNEQFF.

The chain joins TRBV30 to TRBJ2-7, with 7 bases lining up with TRBD2. V dropped 8 bases and J dropped 0; count of bases not matched to a gene: 4. The CDR3 spans 12 residues. Germline CDR1 is GTSNPN and CDR2 is SVGIG (reference sequence). The CDR3 nucleotides are TGTGCCGGAGAGCGGGACTCCTACGAGCAGTACTTC. It translates to CAGERDSYEQYF.